This T cell receptor beta chain was identified in a study of CD8+ T cells in alopecia areata. Germline V gene data show CDR1 as MNHEY and CDR2 as SMNVEV (reference sequence). The CDR3 spans 16 residues. V shed 6 bases and J shed 0 bases, with 15 bases lying between them. Treatment specified: oral pan-JAK inhibitor, 5-10 mg twice daily. This clone occurred a few times. Once RNA had been extracted, it was reverse transcribed into cDNA to act as the sequencing template. Profiled with immunoSEQ multiplex PCR; TCRdb holds only in-frame clones, not every one. The table has approximately 180,000 clones, 60% seen once.

The sample here was CD4+ T cells sorted from blood, taken at week 24, from a patient treated with tofacitinib. V usage is TRBV27 and J usage is TRBJ1-5; D is unclear. This TCR was recovered from a human donor with alopecia areata. The CDR3 reads CASSPSPGGSNQPQHF. CDR3 bases: TGTGCCAGCAGCCCGTCCCCGGGAGGTAGCAATCAGCCCCAGCATTTT.